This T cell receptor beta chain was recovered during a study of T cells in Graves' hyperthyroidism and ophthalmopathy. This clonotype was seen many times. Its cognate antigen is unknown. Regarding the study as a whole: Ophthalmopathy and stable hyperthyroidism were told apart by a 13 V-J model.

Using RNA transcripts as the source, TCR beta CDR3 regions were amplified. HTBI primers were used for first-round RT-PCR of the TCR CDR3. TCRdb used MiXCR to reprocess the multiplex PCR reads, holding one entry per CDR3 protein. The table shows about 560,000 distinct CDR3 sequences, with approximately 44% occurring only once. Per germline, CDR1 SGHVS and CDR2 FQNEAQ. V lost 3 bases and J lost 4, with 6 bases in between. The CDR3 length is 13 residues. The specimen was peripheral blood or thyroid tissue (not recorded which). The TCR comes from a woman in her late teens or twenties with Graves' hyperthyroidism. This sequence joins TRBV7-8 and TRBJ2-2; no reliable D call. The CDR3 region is CASSFSSTGELFF. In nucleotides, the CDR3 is TGTGCCAGCAGCTTTTCGAGCACCGGGGAGCTGTTTTTT. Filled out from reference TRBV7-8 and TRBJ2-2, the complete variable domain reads GAGVSQSPRYKVAKRGQDVALRCDPISGHVSLFWYQQALGQGPEFLTYFQNEAQLDKSGLPSDRFFAERPEGSVSTLKIQRTQQEDSAVYLCASSFSSTGELFFGEGSRLTVL.